Detailed here is one T cell receptor (beta chain). This sample was included in a study of blood T cell repertoires in COVID-19. The protocol was immunoSEQ multiplex PCR, while the TCRdb copy is restricted to in-frame clones and leaves out a portion. The profile covers 250,000 to 350,000 clones, with nearly 90% appearing a single time and about 1% taken by the ten largest. Looked up from germline, CDR1 is MNHEY and CDR2 is SVGAGI. This CDR3 region has 14 residues. The V and J ends lost 2 bases and 4 bases respectively, with 11 bases between them. The sequence derives from a woman in her twenties or thirties who had recovered from COVID-19. The sequencing sample was made of PBMCs or T cells enriched from blood (not recorded which). The V call is TRBV6-5, the J call TRBJ1-1; D may be TRBD1 (5 bases). The CDR3: CASSYRQGGTEAFF. The DNA of the CDR3 is TGTGCCAGCAGTTACAGGCAGGGAGGCACTGAAGCTTTCTTT.